These 29 T cell receptor beta chains share one sample of origin, sequenced in a study of blood T cell repertoires in COVID-19. Method: immunoSEQ multiplex PCR; TCRdb's copy keeps in-frame clones and lacks some. The data contain 100,000 to 150,000 clones, over 80% of them seen just once; the ten biggest clones take up roughly 3.9%. The sample was PBMCs or T cells enriched from blood (not recorded which). These receptors all stem from a woman younger than 45 who had recovered from COVID-19.

The rearrangement uses TRBV7-3 and TRBJ2-7, with 10 nucleotides matching TRBD1. The CDR3 length is 14 residues. The germline V gene has CDR1 SGHTA and CDR2 FQGTGA. The V and J ends lost 5 bases and 2 bases, in that order; junction bases with no gene match: 3. CDR3 amino acids: CASSMTGGPYEQYF. The CDR3 DNA follows: TGTGCCAGCAGCATGACAGGGGGCCCCTACGAGCAGTACTTC.

V is TRBV6-2 or TRBV6-3 and J is TRBJ1-5; tentatively, D is TRBD1 (5 bases). Trimming removed 2 bases at V and 0 bases at J, with 8 bases between. The CDR3 covers 15 residues. Germline values: CDR1 MNHEY, CDR2 SVGEGT. The DNA for the CDR3 is TGTGCCAGCAGTTACCGGGGGGTTAGCAATCAGCCCCAGCATTTT. Protein sequence: CASSYRGVSNQPQHF.

This clone has just one count. The chain uses TRBV28 and TRBJ2-3; 8 nucleotides align to TRBD2. The CDR3 is 13 residues long. From germline, CDR1 is MDHEN and CDR2 SYDVKM. After removal of 3 bases from V and 8 bases from J, the junction contained 4 bases not matched to a gene. The CDR3, as DNA: TGTGCCAGCAGTTTCCTTACTAGCGGTACGCAGTATTTT. It is translated as CASSFLTSGTQYF. Complete variable domain (other parts from reference TRBV28 and TRBJ2-3): DVKVTQSSRYLVKRTGEKVFLECVQDMDHENMFWYRQDPGLGLRLIYFSYDVKMKEKGDIPEGYSVSREKKERFSLILESASTNQTSMYLCASSFLTSGTQYFGPGTRLTVL.

This chain connects TRBV5-4 to TRBJ2-1; D is perhaps TRBD2 (7 bases). Trimming stripped 2 bases from V and 6 bases from J, with 15 bases between. The CDR3 extends over 15 amino acids. Germline values: CDR1 SGHNT, CDR2 YYREEE (reference sequence). The CDR3, as DNA: TGTGCCAGCAGCTTTATAGGGGGGGAGGGCAATGAGCAGTTCTTC. Amino acid sequence: CASSFIGGEGNEQFF.

The rearrangement joins TRBV4-2 to TRBJ2-1; 9 positions match TRBD2. Trimming cost V 4 bases and J 4 bases; bases outside gene matches: 5. The CDR3 runs to 15 residues. Germline V gene lookup returns CDR1 LGHNA and CDR2 YNFKEQ. This CDR3 is CASSREREVYNEQFF. The CDR3 DNA reads TGTGCCAGCAGCCGGGAGCGGGAGGTATACAATGAGCAGTTCTTC.

The chain couples TRBV7-9 to TRBJ1-1, with 7 positions matching TRBD1. The CDR3 runs 15 residues. Germline assignment: CDR1 SEHNR and CDR2 FQNEAQ (reference sequence). V dropped 5 bases and J dropped 4; count of bases not matched to a gene: 10. The CDR3 region has the DNA TGTGCCAGCAGCCACAGGGGATTGGGGAGCACTGAAGCTTTCTTT. This codes for CASSHRGLGSTEAFF. Complete variable domain (other parts from reference TRBV7-9 and TRBJ1-1): DTGVSQNPRHKITKRGQNVTFRCDPISEHNRLYWYRQTLGQGPEFLTYFQNEAQLEKSRLLSDRFSAERPKGSFSTLEIQRTEQGDSAMYLCASSHRGLGSTEAFFGQGTRLTVV.

V and J are TRBV7-6 and TRBJ2-5, with D possibly matching TRBD2 (5 bases). Germline CDR1 reads SGHVS; CDR2 reads FNYEAQ. The CDR3 loop spans 16 amino acids. Deletions cut 3 bases from V and 5 bases from J, with 19 bases between. In DNA, the CDR3 is TGTGCCAGCAGCTTTGGATTAGGGAGCGGCGGGGAGACCCAGTACTTC. This translates into CASSFGLGSGGETQYF.

This rearrangement joins TRBV4-1 to TRBJ2-7; TRBD2 matches at 11 bases. Germline V gives CDR1 MGHRA, CDR2 YSYEKL. V was clipped by 2 bases and J by 0 bases; unmatched bases: 3. The CDR3 is made up of 16 amino acids. Written as DNA, the CDR3 is TGCGCCAGCAGCCAACCCACTAGCGGGAGCTCCTACGAGCAGTACTTC. This translates into CASSQPTSGSSYEQYF.

This chain links TRBV28 with TRBJ2-7; 7 bases fit TRBD2. With V trimmed by 8 bases and J by 12 bases, 22 bases remained unmatched. The CDR3 sequence is 15 residues long. CDR1 and CDR2 from the germline V gene are MDHEN and SYDVKM. The CDR3 nucleotides are TGTGCCAGCCAAAGCCATCGGGGGGTGGACCGGGAGTCGTACTTC. Its translation is CASQSHRGVDRESYF.

As DNA, the CDR3 is TGTGCCAGCAGACACAGGGTTGGAGATACGCAGTATTTT. Amino acids: CASRHRVGDTQYF. The chain carries TRBV6-5 and TRBJ2-3; D might be TRBD1 (6 bases). The germline V gene encodes CDR1 MNHEY and CDR2 SVGAGI. V shed 6 bases and J shed 5 bases, with 12 bases lying between them. The CDR3 is made up of 13 amino acids.

The genes are TRBV10-3 and TRBJ2-3; 7 bases match TRBD2. The junction had 6 bases not matched to a gene; V was cut back by 4 bases and J by 2 bases. The germline V gene has CDR1 ENHRY and CDR2 SYGVKD. The CDR3 runs to 15 residues. CDR3 amino acids: CAISVGGEPTDTQYF. CDR3 in DNA: TGTGCCATCAGTGTGGGGGGGGAACCCACAGATACGCAGTATTTT.

V usage is TRBV28 and J usage is TRBJ1-1; D not resolved. Trimming pared 6 bases from V and 5 bases from J, leaving 10 bases between. The germline V gene has CDR1 MDHEN and CDR2 SYDVKM. The CDR3 loop spans 12 amino acids. The CDR3 DNA is TGTGCCAGCAGAAAACTAACTACTGAAGCTTTCTTT. Its translation: CASRKLTTEAFF.

This rearrangement joins TRBV4-1 to TRBJ1-5, with TRBD1 as a possible D gene (6 bases). CDR3 length: 15 amino acids. Trimming shortened V by 0 bases and J by 7 bases, and 13 bases separated the two germline ends. Per germline, CDR1 MGHRA and CDR2 YSYEKL. This CDR3 is CASSQDSRGKQPQHF. CDR3 bases: TGCGCCAGCAGCCAAGATTCGAGGGGGAAGCAGCCCCAGCATTTT.

The rearrangement joins TRBV28 to TRBJ1-5; 9 bases agree with TRBD1. The junction had 19 bases not matched to a gene; V was cut back by 10 bases and J by 3 bases. CDR1 MDHEN and CDR2 SYDVKM come from the germline V gene. The CDR3 has 18 residues. CDR3 nucleotide sequence: TGTGCCATCCAGATCTGGGGGACAGGGAAGGCTTCCAATCAGCCCCAGCATTTT. Its translation: CAIQIWGTGKASNQPQHF.

This clone has a handful of counts. The rearrangement joins TRBV5-6 to TRBJ2-2; maybe TRBD1 (6 bases). The CDR3 runs to 17 residues. Germline values: CDR1 SGHDT, CDR2 YYEEEE. V gave up 2 bases and J gave up 2 bases, with 16 bases separating them. DNA of the CDR3: TGTGCCAGCAGCTTCGGCACAGGGTGGGAAAACACCGGGGAGCTGTTTTTT. Protein sequence: CASSFGTGWENTGELFF.

This clone was counted between two and nine times. The CDR3, as DNA: TGCAGCGTTTGGGGGGACCAAGAGACCCAGTACTTC. It specifies CSVWGDQETQYF. This chain connects TRBV29-1 to TRBJ2-5; possibly TRBD2 for D (6 bases). Trimming took off 5 bases at V and 0 bases at J, with 7 bases between the two ends. The germline gives CDR1 SQVTM, CDR2 ANQGSEA. The CDR3 is made up of 12 amino acids.

This chain joins TRBV7-8 and TRBJ1-6; 8 bases match TRBD1. The CDR3 runs 13 residues. J lost 14 bases, V lost 5 bases, and 8 bases had no gene match. Germline assignment: CDR1 SGHVS and CDR2 FQNEAQ. The CDR3 DNA reads as TGTGCCAGCAGCCCCTCCAGGGGGCAGACCCTCCACTTT. The encoded protein is CASSPSRGQTLHF.

This chain joins TRBV28 and TRBJ1-5, with 11 positions matching TRBD1. Trimming took 4 bases from V and 4 from J; bases not matched to a gene: 3. CDR1 MDHEN and CDR2 SYDVKM come from the germline V gene. This CDR3 has 15 amino acids. The CDR3 bases are TGTGCCAGCAGTTCCGGGACAGGGGGTAATCAGCCCCAGCATTTT. As protein: CASSSGTGGNQPQHF.

This chain joins TRBV4-3 and TRBJ1-5; TRBD1 matches at 8 bases. The CDR3 runs 15 residues. Germline lookup yields CDR1 LGHNA and CDR2 YSLEER. V was pared by 2 bases and J by 2 bases, with 2 bases of the junction left unmatched. The DNA for the CDR3 is TGCGCCAGCAGCCAAACAGGGGGTGGCAATCAGCCCCAGCATTTT. This gives the protein CASSQTGGGNQPQHF.

The chain links TRBV7-3 to TRBJ2-2; 7 nucleotides line up with TRBD1. The CDR3 length is 15 residues. Germline loops: CDR1 SGHTA, CDR2 FQGTGA. V shed 7 bases, J shed 1 base, and the junction held 6 bases outside the gene matches. Written as DNA, the CDR3 is TGTGCCAGCACTATGACAGGGATGAACACCGGGGAGCTGTTTTTT. Protein sequence: CASTMTGMNTGELFF.

The genes are TRBV28 and TRBJ2-1; 8 bases agree with TRBD1. V trimming: 3 bases; J trimming: 8 bases; junction bases outside the gene matches: 15. Looked up from germline, CDR1 is MDHEN and CDR2 is SYDVKM. The CDR3 is 17 amino acids. CDR3 loop: CASSFLSAAGGMDEQFF. DNA of the CDR3: TGTGCCAGCAGTTTCTTGAGCGCGGCAGGGGGCATGGATGAGCAGTTCTTC.

The J gene is TRBJ1-1, the V gene TRBV9, with 11 bases identical to TRBD1. The CDR3 spans 20 residues. Looked up from germline, CDR1 is SGDLS and CDR2 is YYNGEE. V gave up 0 bases and J gave up 3 bases; unmatched junction bases: 16. This chain's CDR3 is CASSVANGGQGEPKDTEAFF. The CDR3 DNA sequence: TGTGCCAGCAGCGTAGCGAACGGGGGACAGGGGGAACCAAAAGACACTGAAGCTTTCTTT. Using reference TRBV9 and TRBJ1-1 for the parts outside the CDR3, the full variable domain is DSGVTQTPKHLITATGQRVTLRCSPRSGDLSVYWYQQSLDQGLQFLIQYYNGEERAKGNILERFSAQQFPDLHSELNLSSLELGDSALYFCASSVANGGQGEPKDTEAFFGQGTRLTVV.

The V gene is TRBV5-4, the J gene TRBJ1-5, with D possibly TRBD1 on 5 matching bases. CDR3 length equals 14 residues. Trimming removed 4 bases at V and 6 bases at J, with 14 bases between. CDR1 is SGHNT, CDR2 YYREEE, per germline (reference sequence). The CDR3: CASSPAGSGQPQHF. As DNA, the CDR3 is TGTGCCAGCAGCCCGGCAGGGTCGGGTCAGCCCCAGCATTTT.

The V and J genes are TRBV6-1 and TRBJ2-4; the match to TRBD2 covers 12 bases. Germline V gene data show CDR1 as MNHNS and CDR2 as SASEGT. This CDR3 contains 15 residues. V was clipped by 3 bases and J by 7 bases; unmatched bases: 4. CDR3 in DNA: TGTGCCAGCAGTGAGGCACTAGCGGGAGGCAACATTCAGTACTTC. Translation: CASSEALAGGNIQYF.

The rearrangement uses TRBV28 and TRBJ2-5; possibly TRBD1 for D (6 bases). V lost 6 bases and J 4 bases, leaving 12 bases between the germline ends. The germline V gene encodes CDR1 MDHEN and CDR2 SYDVKM. The CDR3 loop spans 13 amino acids. CDR3 nucleotides: TGTGCCAGCAGACAACAGGGCGGAGAGACCCAGTACTTC. This sequence encodes CASRQQGGETQYF.

The sample holds one count of this clone. The chain joins TRBV29-1 to TRBJ2-7, with D tentatively TRBD2 (6 bases). V was trimmed by 0 bases and J by 3 bases, leaving 12 bases between them. This CDR3 region has 14 residues. In germline, CDR1 is SQVTM, CDR2 ANQGSEA. This CDR3 is CSVEDGGSGYEQYF. The CDR3 DNA is TGCAGCGTTGAAGATGGTGGTAGCGGCTACGAGCAGTACTTC.

The rearrangement joins TRBV5-4 to TRBJ2-2; 8 bases align to TRBD2. The CDR3 is made up of 16 amino acids. Germline V CDR1 and CDR2: SGHNT, YYREEE (reference sequence). J was trimmed by 1 base and V by 3 bases; bases with no gene match: 5. CDR3 in DNA: TGTGCCAGCAGCTCAGAGACTAGCGTGAACACCGGGGAGCTGTTTTTT. Translating it yields CASSSETSVNTGELFF.

The chain uses TRBV7-2 and TRBJ2-3, with a tentative D call TRBD1 (6 bases). The CDR3 has 16 amino acids. Germline V CDR1 and CDR2: SGHTA, FQGNSA. The V end lost 3 bases, the J end lost 0 bases, and 13 bases lay between the germline ends. The CDR3 region is CASSFRGGASTDTQYF. In DNA, the CDR3 is TGTGCCAGCAGCTTCAGGGGCGGCGCTAGCACAGATACGCAGTATTTT.

The table lists this clone with a count of one. This rearrangement joins TRBV4-1 to TRBJ2-7; the match to TRBD2 covers 7 bases. V lost 0 bases, J lost 0 bases, and 20 bases stayed unmatched. Germline CDR1 is MGHRA and CDR2 is YSYEKL. The CDR3 runs 21 residues. The CDR3 DNA follows: TGCGCCAGCAGCCAAGATAAATTCAACCCAGGGAGGGTAACGTTCTCCTACGAGCAGTACTTC. It encodes CASSQDKFNPGRVTFSYEQYF.